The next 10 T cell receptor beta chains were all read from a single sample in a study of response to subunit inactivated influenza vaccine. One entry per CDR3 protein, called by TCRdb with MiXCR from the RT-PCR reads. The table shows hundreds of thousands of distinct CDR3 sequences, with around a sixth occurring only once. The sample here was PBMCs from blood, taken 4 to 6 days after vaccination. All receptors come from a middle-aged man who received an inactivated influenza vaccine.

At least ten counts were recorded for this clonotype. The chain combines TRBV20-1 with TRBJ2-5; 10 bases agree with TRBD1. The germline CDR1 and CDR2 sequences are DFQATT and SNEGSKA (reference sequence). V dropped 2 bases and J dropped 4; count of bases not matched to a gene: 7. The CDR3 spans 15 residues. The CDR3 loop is CSARSGTGDRETQYF. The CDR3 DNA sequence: TGCAGTGCTAGATCGGGGACAGGGGATAGAGAGACCCAGTACTTC.

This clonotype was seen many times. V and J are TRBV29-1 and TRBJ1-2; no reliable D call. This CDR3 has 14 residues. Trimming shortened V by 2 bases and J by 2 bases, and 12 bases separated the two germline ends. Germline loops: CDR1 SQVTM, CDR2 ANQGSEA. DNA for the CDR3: TGCAGCGTTGAAAGTGAACGGACGAACTATGGCTACACCTTC. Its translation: CSVESERTNYGYTF.

This CDR3 reads CASSYFPGQGDNSPLHF. CDR3 bases: TGTGCCAGCAGTTACTTCCCCGGGCAGGGAGATAATTCACCCCTCCACTTT. The chain couples TRBV6-5 to TRBJ1-6; perhaps TRBD1 as D (5 bases). Germline loops: CDR1 MNHEY, CDR2 SVGAGI. V lost 1 base and J 5 bases, leaving 15 bases between the germline ends. The CDR3 is 17 amino acids.

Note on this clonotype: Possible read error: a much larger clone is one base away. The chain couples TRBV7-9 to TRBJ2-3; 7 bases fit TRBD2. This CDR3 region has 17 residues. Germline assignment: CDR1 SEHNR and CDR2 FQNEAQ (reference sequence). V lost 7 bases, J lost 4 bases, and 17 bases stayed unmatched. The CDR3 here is CASTLSGGLVSADTQYF. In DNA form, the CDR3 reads TGTGCCAGCACCCTATCCGGCGGACTAGTGAGCGCAGATACGCAGTATTTT.

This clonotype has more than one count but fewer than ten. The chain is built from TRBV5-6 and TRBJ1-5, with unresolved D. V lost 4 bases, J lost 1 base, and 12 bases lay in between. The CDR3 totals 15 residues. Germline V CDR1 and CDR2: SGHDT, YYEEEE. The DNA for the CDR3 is TGTGCCAGCAGCCCTGCGGGGATGAGCAATCAGCCCCAGCATTTT. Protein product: CASSPAGMSNQPQHF. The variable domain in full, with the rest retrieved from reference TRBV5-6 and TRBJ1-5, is DAGVTQSPTHLIKTRGQQVTLRCSPKSGHDTVSWYQQALGQGPQFIFQYYEEEERQRGNFPDRFSGHQFPNYSSELNVNALLLGDSALYLCASSPAGMSNQPQHFGDGTRLSIL.

This CDR3 is CASSQRPLGVHYDNEQFF. Written as DNA, the CDR3 is TGCGCCAGCAGCCAACGACCGTTAGGGGTCCACTACGACAATGAGCAGTTCTTC. The V call is TRBV5-1, the J call TRBJ2-1, with D maybe TRBD1 (5 bases). This CDR3 is built from 18 residues. Trimming took 4 bases from V and 5 from J, leaving 25 bases between them. Germline CDR1 SGHRS, CDR2 YFSETQ.

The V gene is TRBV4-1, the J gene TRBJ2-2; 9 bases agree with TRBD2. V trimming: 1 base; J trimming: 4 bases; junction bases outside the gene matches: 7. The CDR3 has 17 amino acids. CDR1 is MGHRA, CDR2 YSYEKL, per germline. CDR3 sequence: CASSQGVAGGPTGELFF. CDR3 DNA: TGCGCCAGCAGCCAAGGAGTGGCGGGGGGGCCCACCGGGGAGCTGTTTTTT.

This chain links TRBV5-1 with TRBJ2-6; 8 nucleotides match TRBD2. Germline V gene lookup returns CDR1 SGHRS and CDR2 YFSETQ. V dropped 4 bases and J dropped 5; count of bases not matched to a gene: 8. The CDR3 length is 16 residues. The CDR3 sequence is CASSLSGGLRANVLTF. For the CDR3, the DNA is TGCGCCAGCAGCCTCAGCGGGGGCCTTCGGGCCAACGTCCTGACTTTC.

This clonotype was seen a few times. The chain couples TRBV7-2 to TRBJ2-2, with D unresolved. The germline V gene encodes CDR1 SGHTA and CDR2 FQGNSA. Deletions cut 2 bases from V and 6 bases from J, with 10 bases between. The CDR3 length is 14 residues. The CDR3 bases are TGTGCCAGCAGCTTATCAATCGTCTCCGGGGAGCTGTTTTTT. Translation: CASSLSIVSGELFF.

The CDR3 DNA reads as TGTGCCAGCAGTTACCACACTACAACAGGGGTGAACACTGAAGCTTTCTTT. This encodes CASSYHTTTGVNTEAFF. The V call is TRBV6-5, the J call TRBJ1-1; TRBD1 matches 7 bases. J gave up 0 bases and V 2 bases, and 9 bases lay outside the gene matches. Germline V gene sequence: CDR1 MNHEY, CDR2 SVGAGI. The CDR3 loop spans 17 amino acids.